This TCR beta chain was retrieved from a study of beta chain features in type 1 diabetes. Study details: Regarding age, gender and cell yields, patients proved similar to healthy donors.

One heparinised blood draw, averaging approximately 120 mL, came from each donor. There are 12 residues in the CDR3. Trimming removed 3 bases at V and 4 bases at J, with 9 bases between. Germline CDR1 reads SQVTM; CDR2 reads ANQGSEA. General study points: Within each of all four CD4+ subsets, Type 1 diabetes patients had TCRB CDR3s that were moderately but significantly shorter. An over-representation of cells with high TCR expression could result from cDNA sequencing.

Expressed TCRB transcripts got sequenced, as all isolated RNA was reverse transcribed. Data came from immunoSEQ multiplex PCR; TCRdb stores just in-frame clones and leaves some out. The table has 680,000 or so clones, over 10% seen once; the top ten hold 0.022%. Notes on this clone: What it binds is not known.

Input material: naive CD4+ T cells from blood. The clonotype originates from a young man with type 1 diabetes. The rearrangement uses TRBV29-1 and TRBJ1-2, with D perhaps TRBD1 (5 bases). CDR3 sequence: CSVDAGTYGYTF. CDR3 in DNA: TGCAGCGTTGATGCAGGGACCTATGGCTACACCTTC.